The 6 T cell receptor beta chains reported below all come from one sample, sequenced in a study of CD8+ T cells in alopecia areata. RNA, once extracted, was reverse transcribed into cDNA for use as the sequencing template. Repertoires were generated with immunoSEQ multiplex PCR, while TCRdb's copy carries only in-frame clones and drops some. The repertoire holds over 85,000 clones, with just over 70% as singletons. Stated treatment: oral pan-JAK inhibitor, 5-10 mg twice daily. This specimen was CD8+ T cells sorted from blood, taken at roughly week 45, from a patient treated with tofacitinib. These receptors all stem from a human donor with alopecia areata.

The rearrangement links TRBV19 to TRBJ2-2, with D uncertain. Germline CDR1 reads LNHDA; CDR2 reads SQIVND (reference sequence). The CDR3 covers 13 residues. The V end lost 5 bases, the J end lost 6 bases, and 10 bases lay between the germline ends. The CDR3 sequence is CASSPRDAGELFF. CDR3 bases: TGTGCCAGTAGTCCCCGTGATGCCGGGGAGCTGTTTTTT. The whole variable domain, filled in from reference TRBV19 and TRBJ2-2, reads DGGITQSPKYLFRKEGQNVTLSCEQNLNHDAMYWYRQDPGQGLRLIYYSQIVNDFQKGDIAEGYSVSREKKESFPLTVTSAQKNPTAFYLCASSPRDAGELFFGEGSRLTVL.

CDR3 sequence reads: CASSQSAGSGANVLTF. In nucleotides, the CDR3 is TGCGCCAGCAGTCAATCTGCGGGGTCTGGGGCCAACGTCCTGACTTTC. This chain uses TRBV23-1 with TRBJ2-6; maybe TRBD2 (6 bases). TRBV23-1 is classed as an ORF, of uncertain function. The CDR3 consists of 16 residues. V was shortened by 0 bases and J by 1 base, with 7 bases between the two germline ends.

The chain uses TRBV6-1 and TRBJ2-1, with D perhaps TRBD1 or TRBD2 (6 bases each). V shed 1 base and J shed 11 bases, with 15 bases lying between them. Germline CDR1 is MNHNS and CDR2 is SASEGT. The CDR3 totals 14 residues. DNA for the CDR3: TGTGCCAGCAGTGAAGGAGGGGGGCTGAACAAGCAGTTCTTC. Its translation: CASSEGGGLNKQFF.

V usage is TRBV27 and J usage is TRBJ1-2; the match to TRBD1 covers 7 bases. Looked up from germline, CDR1 is MNHEY and CDR2 is SMNVEV (reference sequence). The CDR3 spans 15 residues. Trimming cost V 5 bases and J 4 bases; bases outside gene matches: 10. The CDR3 coding sequence is TGTGCCAGCAGTCCCGGGACAGTGAAACGCTATGGCTACACCTTC. Translation: CASSPGTVKRYGYTF.

This clone was seen a few times. The gene calls are TRBV11-2 and TRBJ2-7, with unresolved D. The CDR3 extends over 13 amino acids. The germline V gene has CDR1 SGHAT and CDR2 FQNNGV. Trimming stripped 1 base from V and 0 bases from J, with 4 bases between. The DNA for the CDR3 is TGTGCCAGCAGCTTAGGCACCTCCTACGAGCAGTACTTC. As protein: CASSLGTSYEQYF.

The V gene is TRBV6-5, the J gene TRBJ2-3, with D unresolved. This CDR3 spans 14 amino acids. Germline V gives CDR1 MNHEY, CDR2 SVGAGI. Trimming cost V 6 bases and J 0 bases, with 10 bases left between them. CDR3 residues: CASSQDGSTDTQYF. The CDR3 DNA reads as TGTGCCAGCAGCCAGGACGGGAGCACAGATACGCAGTATTTT.